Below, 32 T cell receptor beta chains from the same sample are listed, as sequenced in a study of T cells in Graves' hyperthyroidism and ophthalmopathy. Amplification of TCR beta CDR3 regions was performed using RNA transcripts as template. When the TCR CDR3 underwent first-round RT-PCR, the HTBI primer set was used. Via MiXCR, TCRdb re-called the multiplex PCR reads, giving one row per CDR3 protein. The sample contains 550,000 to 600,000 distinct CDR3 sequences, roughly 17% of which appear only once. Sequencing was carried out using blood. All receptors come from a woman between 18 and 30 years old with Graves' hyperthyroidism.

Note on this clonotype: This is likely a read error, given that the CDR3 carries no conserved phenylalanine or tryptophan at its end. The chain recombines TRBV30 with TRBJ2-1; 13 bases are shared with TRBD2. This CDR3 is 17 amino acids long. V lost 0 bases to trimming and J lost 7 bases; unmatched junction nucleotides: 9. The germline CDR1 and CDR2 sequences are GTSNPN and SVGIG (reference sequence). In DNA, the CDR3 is TGTGCCTGGAGTGTCACGGGACTAGCGGGAAGTCTTAATGAGCAGTTCCTC. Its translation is CAWSVTGLAGSLNEQFL.

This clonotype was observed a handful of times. Here the CDR3 DNA reads TGTGCCAGCAGCCAAGTCCGAATCTCCTACAATGAGCAGTTCTTC. This codes for CASSQVRISYNEQFF. The chain uses TRBV3-1 and TRBJ2-1; the D is unclear. The germline V and J ends were trimmed by 1 base and 0 bases, with 7 bases remaining between them. Germline CDR1 is LGHDT and CDR2 is YNNKEL (reference sequence). The CDR3 is 15 residues long.

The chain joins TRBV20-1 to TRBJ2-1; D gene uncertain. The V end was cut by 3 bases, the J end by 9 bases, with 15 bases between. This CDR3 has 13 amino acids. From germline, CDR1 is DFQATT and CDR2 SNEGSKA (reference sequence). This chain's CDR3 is CSASSPERGEQFF. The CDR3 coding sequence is TGCAGTGCTAGTAGCCCGGAGAGAGGTGAGCAGTTCTTC.

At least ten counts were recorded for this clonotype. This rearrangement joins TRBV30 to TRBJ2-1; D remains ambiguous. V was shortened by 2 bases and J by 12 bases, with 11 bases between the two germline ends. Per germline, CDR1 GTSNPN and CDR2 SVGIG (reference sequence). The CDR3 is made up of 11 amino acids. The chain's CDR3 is CAWSIGPPQFF. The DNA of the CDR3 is TGTGCCTGGAGTATCGGTCCTCCGCAGTTCTTC.

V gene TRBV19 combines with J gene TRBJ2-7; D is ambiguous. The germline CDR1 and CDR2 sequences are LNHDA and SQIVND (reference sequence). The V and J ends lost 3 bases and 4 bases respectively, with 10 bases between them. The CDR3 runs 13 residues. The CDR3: CASSIKEFYEQYF. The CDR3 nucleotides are TGTGCCAGTAGTATTAAAGAATTTTACGAGCAGTACTTC.

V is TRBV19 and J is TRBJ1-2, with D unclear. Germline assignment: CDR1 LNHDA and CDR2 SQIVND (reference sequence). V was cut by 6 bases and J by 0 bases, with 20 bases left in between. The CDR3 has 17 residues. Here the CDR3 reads CASSPALPSITNYGYTF. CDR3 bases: TGTGCCAGTAGCCCCGCCCTACCGTCGATCACTAACTATGGCTACACCTTC.

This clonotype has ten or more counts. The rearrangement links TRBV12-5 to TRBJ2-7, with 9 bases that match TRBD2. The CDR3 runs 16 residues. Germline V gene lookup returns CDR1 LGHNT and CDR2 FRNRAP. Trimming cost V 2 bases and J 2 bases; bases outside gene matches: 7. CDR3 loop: CASGLLLTSGAYEQYF. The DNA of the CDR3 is TGTGCTAGTGGTTTGCTACTGACTAGCGGTGCCTACGAGCAGTACTTC.

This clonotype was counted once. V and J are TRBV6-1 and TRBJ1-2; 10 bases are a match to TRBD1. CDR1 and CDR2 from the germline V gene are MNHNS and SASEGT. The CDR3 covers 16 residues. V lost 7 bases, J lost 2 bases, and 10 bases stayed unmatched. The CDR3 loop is CASTLRGQGLNYGYTF. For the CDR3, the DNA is TGTGCCAGCACCCTAAGGGGACAGGGGCTCAACTATGGCTACACCTTC.

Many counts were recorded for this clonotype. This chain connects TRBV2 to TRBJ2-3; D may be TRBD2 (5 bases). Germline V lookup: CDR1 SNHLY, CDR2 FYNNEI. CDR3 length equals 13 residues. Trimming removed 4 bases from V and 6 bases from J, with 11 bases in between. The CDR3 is CASSGGGGDTQYF. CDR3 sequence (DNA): TGTGCCAGCAGTGGCGGAGGCGGGGATACGCAGTATTTT.

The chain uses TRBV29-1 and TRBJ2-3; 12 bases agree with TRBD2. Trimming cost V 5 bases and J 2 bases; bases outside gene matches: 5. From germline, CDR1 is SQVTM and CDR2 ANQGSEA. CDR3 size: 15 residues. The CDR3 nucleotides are TGCAGCGTTCAAACTAGCGGGGGGTACACAGATACGCAGTATTTT. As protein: CSVQTSGGYTDTQYF.

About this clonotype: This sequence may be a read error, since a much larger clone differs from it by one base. The CDR3 here is CASSVDGMNPEAFF. The DNA of the CDR3 is TGCGCCAGCAGCGTGGACGGAATGAACCCTGAAGCTTTCTTT. The chain couples TRBV5-1 to TRBJ1-1, with D unresolved. This CDR3 contains 14 residues. Germline CDR1 and CDR2: SGHRS and YFSETQ.

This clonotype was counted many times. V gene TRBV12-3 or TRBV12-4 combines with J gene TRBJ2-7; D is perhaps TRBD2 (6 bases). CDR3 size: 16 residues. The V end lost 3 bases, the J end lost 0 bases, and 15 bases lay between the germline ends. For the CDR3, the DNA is TGTGCCAGCAGTTTTATGCGCGGGGCCACCTCCTACGAGCAGTACTTC. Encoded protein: CASSFMRGATSYEQYF.

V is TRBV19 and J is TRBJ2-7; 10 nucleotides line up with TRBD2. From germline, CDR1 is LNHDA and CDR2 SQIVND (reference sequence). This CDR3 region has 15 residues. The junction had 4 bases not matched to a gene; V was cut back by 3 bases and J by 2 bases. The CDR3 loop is CASSMVLAGPYEQYF. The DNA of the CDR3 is TGTGCCAGTAGTATGGTACTAGCGGGACCCTACGAGCAGTACTTC.

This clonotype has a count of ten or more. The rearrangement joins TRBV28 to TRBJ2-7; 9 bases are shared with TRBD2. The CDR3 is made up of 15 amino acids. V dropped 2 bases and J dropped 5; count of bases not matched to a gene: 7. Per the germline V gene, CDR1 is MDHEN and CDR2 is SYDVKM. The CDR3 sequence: CASSLAGGLRDEQYF. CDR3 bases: TGTGCCAGCAGTTTAGCGGGAGGGCTTAGGGACGAGCAGTACTTC.

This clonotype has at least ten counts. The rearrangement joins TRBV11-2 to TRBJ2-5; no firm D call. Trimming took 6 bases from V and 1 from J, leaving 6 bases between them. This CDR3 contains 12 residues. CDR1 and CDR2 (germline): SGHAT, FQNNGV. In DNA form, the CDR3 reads TGTGCCAGCAGGATAGGCCAAGAGACCCAGTACTTC. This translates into CASRIGQETQYF.

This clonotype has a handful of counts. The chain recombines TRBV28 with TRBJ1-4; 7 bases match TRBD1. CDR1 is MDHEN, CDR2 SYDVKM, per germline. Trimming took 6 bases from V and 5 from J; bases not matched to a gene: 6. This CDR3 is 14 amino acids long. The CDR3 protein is CASRQGTANEKLFF. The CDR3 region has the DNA TGTGCCAGCAGGCAAGGGACAGCAAATGAAAAACTGTTTTTT.

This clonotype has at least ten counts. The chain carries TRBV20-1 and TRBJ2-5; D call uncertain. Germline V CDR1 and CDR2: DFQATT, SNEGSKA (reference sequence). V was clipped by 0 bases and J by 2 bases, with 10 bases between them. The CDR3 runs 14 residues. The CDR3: CSARDSLGQETQYF. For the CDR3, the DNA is TGCAGTGCTAGAGATAGCTTGGGACAAGAGACCCAGTACTTC.

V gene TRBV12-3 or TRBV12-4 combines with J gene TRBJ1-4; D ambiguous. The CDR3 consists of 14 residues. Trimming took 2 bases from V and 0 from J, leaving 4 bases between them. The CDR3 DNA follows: TGTGCCAGCAGTTTATCGACAACTAATGAAAAACTGTTTTTT. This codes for CASSLSTTNEKLFF.

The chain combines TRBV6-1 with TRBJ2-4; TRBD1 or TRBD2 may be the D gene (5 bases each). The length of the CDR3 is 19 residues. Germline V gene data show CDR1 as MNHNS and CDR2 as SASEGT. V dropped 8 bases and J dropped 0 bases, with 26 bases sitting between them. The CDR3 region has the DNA TGTGCCAGCCAACTGGGGGTAACCCCCGGGCTTCGAGCCAAAAACATTCAGTACTTC. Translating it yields CASQLGVTPGLRAKNIQYF.

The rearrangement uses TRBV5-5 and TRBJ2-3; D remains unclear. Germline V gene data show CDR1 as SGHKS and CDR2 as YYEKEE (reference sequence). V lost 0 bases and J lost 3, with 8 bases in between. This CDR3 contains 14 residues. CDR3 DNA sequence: TGTGCCAGCAGCTTGGCCTTGGGGACAGATACGCAGTATTTT. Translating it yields CASSLALGTDTQYF.

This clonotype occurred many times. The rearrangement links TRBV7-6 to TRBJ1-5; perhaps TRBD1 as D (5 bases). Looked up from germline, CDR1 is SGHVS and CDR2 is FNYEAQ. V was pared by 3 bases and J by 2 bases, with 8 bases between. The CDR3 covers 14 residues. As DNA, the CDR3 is TGTGCCAGCAGCTTGAGGGACGGCAATCAGCCCCAGCATTTT. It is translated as CASSLRDGNQPQHF.

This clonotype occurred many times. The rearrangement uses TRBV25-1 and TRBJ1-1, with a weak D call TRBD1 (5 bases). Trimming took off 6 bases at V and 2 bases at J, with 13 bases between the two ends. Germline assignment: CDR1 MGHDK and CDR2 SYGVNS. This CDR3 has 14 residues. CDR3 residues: CASRASGTNTEAFF. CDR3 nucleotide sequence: TGTGCCAGCAGGGCGTCCGGGACCAACACTGAAGCTTTCTTT.

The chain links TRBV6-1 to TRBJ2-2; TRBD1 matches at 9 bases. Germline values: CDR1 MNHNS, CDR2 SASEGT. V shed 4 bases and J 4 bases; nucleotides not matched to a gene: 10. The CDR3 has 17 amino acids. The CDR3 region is CASSVILGQGGTGELFF. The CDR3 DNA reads TGTGCCAGCAGTGTCATACTGGGACAGGGAGGCACCGGGGAGCTGTTTTTT.

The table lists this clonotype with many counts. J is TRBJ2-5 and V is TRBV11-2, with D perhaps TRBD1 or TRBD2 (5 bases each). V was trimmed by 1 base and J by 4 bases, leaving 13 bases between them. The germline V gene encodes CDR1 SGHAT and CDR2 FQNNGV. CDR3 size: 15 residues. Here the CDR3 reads CASSLGSGAPETQYF. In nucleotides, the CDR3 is TGTGCCAGCAGCTTAGGTTCCGGGGCCCCAGAGACCCAGTACTTC.

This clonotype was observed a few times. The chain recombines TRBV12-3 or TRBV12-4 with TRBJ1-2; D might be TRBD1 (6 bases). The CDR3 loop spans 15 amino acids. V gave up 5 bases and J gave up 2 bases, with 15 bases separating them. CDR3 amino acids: CASSPQAGENYGYTF. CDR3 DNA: TGTGCCAGCAGTCCCCAGGCAGGGGAGAACTATGGCTACACCTTC.

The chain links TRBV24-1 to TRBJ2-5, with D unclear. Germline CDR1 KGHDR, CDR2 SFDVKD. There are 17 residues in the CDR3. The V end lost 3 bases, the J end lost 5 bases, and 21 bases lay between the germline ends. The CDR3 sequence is CATSDVLQIGGRETQYF. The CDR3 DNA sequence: TGTGCCACCAGTGATGTCTTACAGATCGGTGGGCGGGAGACCCAGTACTTC.

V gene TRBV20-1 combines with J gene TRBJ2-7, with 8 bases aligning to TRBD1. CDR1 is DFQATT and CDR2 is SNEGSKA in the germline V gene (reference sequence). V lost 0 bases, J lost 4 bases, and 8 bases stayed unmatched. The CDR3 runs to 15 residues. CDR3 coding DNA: TGCAGTGCTAGAGATCCGGGGACAGGTCGATACGAGCAGTACTTC. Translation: CSARDPGTGRYEQYF.

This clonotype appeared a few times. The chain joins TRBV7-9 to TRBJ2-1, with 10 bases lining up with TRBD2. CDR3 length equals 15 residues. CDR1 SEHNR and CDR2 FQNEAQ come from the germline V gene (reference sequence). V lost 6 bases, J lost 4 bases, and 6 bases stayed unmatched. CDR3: CASSSGTSAYNEQFF. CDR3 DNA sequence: TGTGCCAGCAGTTCCGGGACTAGCGCTTACAATGAGCAGTTCTTC.

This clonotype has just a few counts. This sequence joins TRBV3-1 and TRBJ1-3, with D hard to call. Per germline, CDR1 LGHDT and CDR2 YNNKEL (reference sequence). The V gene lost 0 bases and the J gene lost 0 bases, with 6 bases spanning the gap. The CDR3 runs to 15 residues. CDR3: CASSQDISSGNTIYF. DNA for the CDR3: TGTGCCAGCAGCCAAGATATAAGCTCTGGAAACACCATATATTTT.

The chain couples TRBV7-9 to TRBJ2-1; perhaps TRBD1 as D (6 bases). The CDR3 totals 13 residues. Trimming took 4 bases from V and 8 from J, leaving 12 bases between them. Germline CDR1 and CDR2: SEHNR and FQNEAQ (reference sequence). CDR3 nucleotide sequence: TGTGCCAGCAGCTGGATCAGGGGCCATGAGCAGTTCTTC. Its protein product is CASSWIRGHEQFF.

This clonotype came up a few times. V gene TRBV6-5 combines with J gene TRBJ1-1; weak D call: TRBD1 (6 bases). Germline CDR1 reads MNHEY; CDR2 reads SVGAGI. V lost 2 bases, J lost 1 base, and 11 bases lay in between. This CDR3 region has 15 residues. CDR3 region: CASSYAQGWNTEAFF. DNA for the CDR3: TGTGCCAGCAGTTACGCACAGGGTTGGAACACTGAAGCTTTCTTT.

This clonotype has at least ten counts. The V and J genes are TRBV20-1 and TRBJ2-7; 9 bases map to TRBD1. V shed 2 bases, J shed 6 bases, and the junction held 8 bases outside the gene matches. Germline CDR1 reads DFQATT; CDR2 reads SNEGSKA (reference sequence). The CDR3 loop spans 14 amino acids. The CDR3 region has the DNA TGCAGTGCTAGAACGCCGGGACAGGGTCGCGAGCAGTACTTC. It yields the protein CSARTPGQGREQYF.